Given below is one T cell receptor (beta chain) in context. The record originates from a study of cytomegalovirus exposure and HLA in healthy donors. Despite likely unrecorded immune exposures, the donors were nominally healthy at the time of sampling. The PCR employed 60 Vbeta primers together with 13 Jbeta primers. Produced via immunoSEQ multiplex PCR; TCRdb's table is partial and in-frame only. The table lists about 130,000 clones, 70% to 85% of them singletons. Trimming removed 2 bases at V and 11 bases at J, with 21 bases between. The CDR3 consists of 15 residues. Germline-derived CDR1 and CDR2 are SEHNR and FQNEAQ (reference sequence).

The material sequenced was PBMCs. This chain connects TRBV7-9 to TRBJ1-1; D unclear. The clonotype originates from a boy between 2 and 15 years old in good health and CMV-seronegative. This chain's CDR3 is CASSLSPWEGAVAFF. The DNA of the CDR3 is TGTGCCAGCAGCTTATCCCCATGGGAGGGTGCGGTGGCTTTCTTT.